Sequencing of this T cell receptor (beta chain) was carried out in a study of blood T cell repertoires in COVID-19. Study as a whole: Sites in the United States, Italy and Spain provided acute and convalescent COVID-19 samples. T cells, B-cell-depleted T cells, or PBMCs provided the cDNA or gDNA that served as material.

Enrollment of patients from Seattle took place during active infection, with longitudinal follow-up. This CDR3 is 15 amino acids long. V gave up 4 bases and J gave up 2 bases; unmatched junction bases: 6. The germline V gene has CDR1 LNHNV and CDR2 YYDKDF (reference sequence). Authors' data handling: The authors estimated nucleated cell counts from reference gene primer amplification. Sequencing used immunoSEQ multiplex PCR; TCRdb keeps in-frame clones, though not all of them. V and J calls and clone size are given by that table; D and trimming were obtained from the DNA. The table shows 350,000 to 400,000 clones, with 80% to 90% occurring only once.

Material: peripheral blood. The clonotype originates from a woman in her twenties or thirties with COVID-19, enrolled during active disease. The chain is built from TRBV15 and TRBJ1-1; 8 bases line up with TRBD1. The CDR3: CATSIRTGINTEAFF. DNA of the CDR3: TGTGCCACCAGCATCCGGACAGGGATAAACACTGAAGCTTTCTTT.